The clone carrying this TCR beta chain ranks as medium-sized. TCRdb recomputed calls from the RT-PCR reads with MiXCR, one row per CDR3 protein. The data contain about 3,600 distinct CDR3 sequences, about 6.3% of them singletons. These data are taken from a study of immune reconstitution after stem cell transplant in scleroderma. The CDR3 has 15 amino acids. Trimming cost V 1 base and J 2 bases, with 15 bases left between them. Germline V CDR1 and CDR2: DFQATT, SNEGSKA (reference sequence). The receptor's source is a female donor with systemic sclerosis. V usage is TRBV20-1 and J usage is TRBJ2-7, with a tentative D call TRBD1 (5 bases). The sample was gathered before or after autologous hematopoietic stem cell transplantation (not recorded which). CDR3 loop: CSARVPRVGAYEQYF. CDR3 bases: TGCAGTGCTAGAGTACCCCGGGTAGGGGCCTACGAGCAGTACTTC.